The 21 T cell receptor beta chains below come from one sample, sequenced in a study of OX40 agonist ivuxolimab in advanced cancers. The method was immunoSEQ multiplex PCR; TCRdb's version includes in-frame clones alone and lacks a portion of them. Of around 54,000 clones in the sample, roughly 90% were seen once. This specimen consisted of CD4+ or CD8+ T cells sorted from blood, obtained in a trial of the OX40 agonist ivuxolimab. The receptor source for this set is an adult with an advanced solid tumor such as melanoma, head and neck, liver or kidney cancer.

This chain links TRBV7-2 with TRBJ2-7; possible D gene TRBD1, 6 bases. V was pared by 1 base and J by 1 base, with 11 bases between. The CDR3 spans 15 residues. Germline V gene lookup returns CDR1 SGHTA and CDR2 FQGNSA. This chain's CDR3 is CASSLEQGTSYEQYF. The CDR3 DNA sequence: TGTGCCAGCAGCTTAGAACAGGGTACGTCCTACGAGCAGTACTTC. The complete variable domain, with remaining parts taken from reference TRBV7-2 and TRBJ2-7, reads GAGVSQSPSNKVTEKGKDVELRCDPISGHTALYWYRQSLGQGLEFLIYFQGNSAPDKSGLPSDRFSAERTGGSVSTLTIQRTQQEDSAVYLCASSLEQGTSYEQYFGPGTRLTVT.

The chain joins TRBV11-2 to TRBJ2-7; D gene unclear. Germline loops: CDR1 SGHAT, CDR2 FQNNGV. The CDR3 is 16 residues long. Trimming pared 4 bases from V and 3 bases from J, leaving 19 bases between. The CDR3 DNA sequence: TGTGCCAGCAGCTCGGGTCAAACAGCCCTATACTACGAGCAGTACTTC. Its protein product is CASSSGQTALYYEQYF.

The V and J genes are TRBV6-1 and TRBJ2-1; TRBD1 aligns across 10 bases. Germline assignment: CDR1 MNHNS and CDR2 SASEGT. V lost 8 bases and J lost 5; bases outside the gene matches: 9. The CDR3 is made up of 15 amino acids. The CDR3: CASSSGTGDHNEQFF. The CDR3 region has the DNA TGTGCCAGCTCCTCTGGGACAGGGGACCACAATGAGCAGTTCTTC.

The chain couples TRBV19 to TRBJ2-7, with D possibly TRBD1 on 5 matching bases. V was trimmed by 5 bases and J by 7 bases, leaving 15 bases between them. This CDR3 contains 13 residues. Germline V gene lookup returns CDR1 LNHDA and CDR2 SQIVND (reference sequence). The CDR3 sequence: CASSWTTTREQYF. The CDR3 nucleotides are TGTGCCAGTAGTTGGACAACTACAAGGGAGCAGTACTTC.

CDR3 nucleotide sequence: TGTGCCAGCAGCCAAGCGGGGGGCCCTTATAGCAATCAGCCCCAGCATTTT. Residues: CASSQAGGPYSNQPQHF. The V gene is TRBV7-9, the J gene TRBJ1-5, with D possibly matching TRBD1 (6 bases). Germline V lookup: CDR1 SEHNR, CDR2 FQNEAQ (reference sequence). V lost 5 bases, J lost 0 bases, and 17 bases lay in between. The CDR3 runs 17 residues.

This clone has a single count. The rearrangement joins TRBV4-3 to TRBJ2-5; D gene uncertain. The J call may be in error: the DNA end matches TRBJ2-7 better. There are 14 residues in the CDR3. Germline V lookup: CDR1 LGHNA, CDR2 YSLEER. CDR3 nucleotide sequence: TGCGCCAGCAGCCAATACAGAAACTCCTACGAGCAGTACTTC. Encoded protein: CASSQYRNSYEQYF.

The chain is built from TRBV6-6 and TRBJ2-7; no firm D call. The V end was cut by 3 bases, the J end by 3 bases, with 15 bases between. The CDR3 spans 15 residues. CDR1 and CDR2 from the germline V gene are MNHNY and SVGAGI (reference sequence). CDR3: CASSYESPRYYEQYF. The CDR3 region has the DNA TGTGCCAGCAGTTATGAATCTCCCCGATACTACGAGCAGTACTTC.

This rearrangement joins TRBV4-1 to TRBJ1-1; TRBD1 might be the D (5 bases). Trimming removed 0 bases from V and 3 bases from J, with 8 bases in between. The CDR3 runs to 14 residues. The germline V gene encodes CDR1 MGHRA and CDR2 YSYEKL. In DNA form, the CDR3 reads TGCGCCAGCAGCCAAGAGAAAGGGGACACTGAAGCTTTCTTT. Encoded protein: CASSQEKGDTEAFF.

This chain joins TRBV2 and TRBJ1-1; D is undetermined. With 1 base removed from V and 0 bases from J, the gap between germline ends came to 9 bases. CDR1 SNHLY and CDR2 FYNNEI come from the germline V gene. This CDR3 comprises 15 residues. The CDR3 region is CASSEGATMNTEAFF. The CDR3, as DNA: TGTGCCAGCAGTGAAGGTGCAACCATGAACACTGAAGCTTTCTTT.

The chain combines TRBV2 with TRBJ2-7; D is possibly TRBD2 (6 bases). V dropped 2 bases and J dropped 5 bases, with 13 bases sitting between them. The CDR3 spans 14 residues. Germline CDR1 reads SNHLY; CDR2 reads FYNNEI. The CDR3 reads CASSETSTRNEQYF. The CDR3 DNA follows: TGTGCCAGCAGTGAAACTAGCACCCGTAACGAGCAGTACTTC. Complete variable domain (other parts from reference TRBV2 and TRBJ2-7): EPEVTQTPSHQVTQMGQEVILRCVPISNHLYFYWYRQILGQKVEFLVSFYNNEISEKSEIFDDQFSVERPDGSNFTLKIRSTKLEDSAMYFCASSETSTRNEQYFGPGTRLTVT.

This clone was recorded once. The rearrangement links TRBV28 to TRBJ2-3, with 8 bases identical to TRBD2. J gave up 0 bases and V 6 bases, and 5 bases lay outside the gene matches. CDR1 is MDHEN and CDR2 is SYDVKM in the germline V gene. CDR3 length: 15 residues. Here the CDR3 reads CASSLGTSSTDTQYF. The CDR3 region has the DNA TGTGCCAGCAGCCTCGGGACTAGTAGCACAGATACGCAGTATTTT.

This clone has just one count. This chain joins TRBV9 and TRBJ2-3; 10 bases line up with TRBD2. V trimming: 2 bases; J trimming: 1 base; junction bases outside the gene matches: 4. This CDR3 is 16 amino acids long. Germline V CDR1 and CDR2: SGDLS, YYNGEE. The chain's CDR3 is CASSVSGGYGTDTQYF. In DNA, the CDR3 is TGTGCCAGCAGCGTTAGCGGGGGGTACGGCACAGATACGCAGTATTTT.

V and J are TRBV5-4 and TRBJ2-5; the D is unclear. The last part of the DNA fits TRBJ2-7 better; the J call may be wrong. The CDR3 has 14 residues. CDR1 and CDR2 from the germline V gene are SGHNT and YYREEE (reference sequence). The DNA for the CDR3 is TGTGCCAGCAGCTTACTTGCGAGCTCCTACGAGCAGTACTTC. Residues: CASSLLASSYEQYF.

J is TRBJ2-7 and V is TRBV11-2; 7 nucleotides agree with TRBD2. V shed 0 bases and J 6 bases; nucleotides not matched to a gene: 8. Germline loops: CDR1 SGHAT, CDR2 FQNNGV. The CDR3 extends over 15 amino acids. The CDR3 sequence: CASSLDLGSGGEQYF. The CDR3, as DNA: TGTGCCAGCAGCTTAGATTTGGGGTCGGGGGGCGAGCAGTACTTC.

This chain uses TRBV28 with TRBJ1-5; 10 bases are shared with TRBD1. The CDR3 runs to 18 residues. After removal of 5 bases from V and 0 bases from J, the junction contained 10 bases not matched to a gene. CDR1 MDHEN and CDR2 SYDVKM come from the germline V gene. In nucleotides, the CDR3 is TGTGCCAGCAGTGCGGACAGGGGGTCCTCGTTTAGCAATCAGCCCCAGCATTTT. Encoded protein: CASSADRGSSFSNQPQHF.

CDR3 bases: TGTGCCAGCAGCTTCGACGGAAACATTCAGTACTTC. The encoded protein is CASSFDGNIQYF. The genes are TRBV7-9 and TRBJ2-4; D gene unclear. This CDR3 comprises 12 residues. With 3 bases removed from V and 6 bases from J, the gap between germline ends came to 6 bases. Germline V gene lookup returns CDR1 SEHNR and CDR2 FQNEAQ (reference sequence).

The chain carries TRBV4-1 and TRBJ1-1, with D possibly being TRBD1 (5 bases). This CDR3 region has 11 residues. Germline V gene lookup returns CDR1 MGHRA and CDR2 YSYEKL. V lost 6 bases, J lost 7 bases, and 9 bases lay in between. CDR3 coding DNA: TGCGCCAGCAGGGGGCGAGATGAAGCTTTCTTT. It encodes CASRGRDEAFF.

The genes are TRBV4-3 and TRBJ1-1; tentative D call: TRBD1 (5 bases). Germline V lookup: CDR1 LGHNA, CDR2 YSLEER. This CDR3 is built from 15 residues. Trimming took off 0 bases at V and 1 base at J, with 9 bases between the two ends. The CDR3 region is CASSQEGQENTEAFF. DNA for the CDR3: TGCGCCAGCAGCCAAGAAGGACAAGAGAACACTGAAGCTTTCTTT.

The chain combines TRBV7-9 with TRBJ1-1; 8 bases match TRBD1. The CDR3 covers 15 residues. With 4 bases clipped from V and 4 bases from J, the junction kept 8 bases outside the gene matches. Germline V CDR1 and CDR2: SEHNR, FQNEAQ (reference sequence). The CDR3 reads CASSSPGQGFTEAFF. The DNA of the CDR3 is TGTGCCAGCAGCTCCCCCGGACAGGGTTTCACTGAAGCTTTCTTT.

J is TRBJ2-5 and V is TRBV7-9; TRBD1 matches at 11 bases. V was clipped by 5 bases and J by 5 bases; unmatched bases: 7. The CDR3 runs 15 residues. The germline CDR1 and CDR2 sequences are SEHNR and FQNEAQ (reference sequence). Here the CDR3 reads CASSLGTGGGETQYF. In nucleotides, the CDR3 is TGTGCCAGCAGCCTGGGGACAGGGGGAGGGGAGACCCAGTACTTC.

A word on this clone: This CDR3 is also generated by other DNA sequences in the sample. V gene TRBV7-3 combines with J gene TRBJ2-7; D is ambiguous. The CDR3 has 14 residues. The V end was cut by 2 bases, the J end by 1 base, with 9 bases between. Germline CDR1 is SGHTA and CDR2 is FQGTGA. The CDR3 sequence is CASSLAGGSYEQYF. As DNA, the CDR3 is TGTGCCAGCAGCTTAGCAGGCGGATCCTACGAGCAGTACTTC.